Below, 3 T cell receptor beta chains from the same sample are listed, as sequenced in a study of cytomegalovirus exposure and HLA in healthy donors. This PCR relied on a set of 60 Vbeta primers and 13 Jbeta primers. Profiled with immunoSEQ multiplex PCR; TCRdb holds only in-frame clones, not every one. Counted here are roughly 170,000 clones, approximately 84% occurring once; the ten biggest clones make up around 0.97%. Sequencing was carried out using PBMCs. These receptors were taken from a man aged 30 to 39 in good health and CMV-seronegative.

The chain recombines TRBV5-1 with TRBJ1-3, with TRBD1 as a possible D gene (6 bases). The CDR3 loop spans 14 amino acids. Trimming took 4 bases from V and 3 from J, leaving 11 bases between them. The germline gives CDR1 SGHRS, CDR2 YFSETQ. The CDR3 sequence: CASSPGTYGNTIYF. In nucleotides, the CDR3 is TGCGCCAGCAGCCCCGGGACATATGGAAACACCATATATTTT. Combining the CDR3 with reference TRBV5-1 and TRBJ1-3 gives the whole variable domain KAGVTQTPRYLIKTRGQQVTLSCSPISGHRSVSWYQQTPGQGLQFLFEYFSETQRNKGNFPGRFSGRQFSNSRSEMNVSTLELGDSALYLCASSPGTYGNTIYFGEGSWLTVV.

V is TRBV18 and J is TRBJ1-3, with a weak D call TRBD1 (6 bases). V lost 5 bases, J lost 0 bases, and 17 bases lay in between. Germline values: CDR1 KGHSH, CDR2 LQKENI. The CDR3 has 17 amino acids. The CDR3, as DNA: TGTGCCAGCTCAGAAAGACAGGACCTACTCTCTGGAAACACCATATATTTT. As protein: CASSERQDLLSGNTIYF.

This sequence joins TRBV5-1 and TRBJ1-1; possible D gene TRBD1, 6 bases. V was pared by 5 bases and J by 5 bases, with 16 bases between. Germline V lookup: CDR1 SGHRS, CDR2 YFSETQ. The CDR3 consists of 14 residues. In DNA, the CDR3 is TGCGCCAGCAGGCAGACAGGAGCAAGGACTGAAGCTTTCTTT. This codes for CASRQTGARTEAFF.